The 6 T cell receptor beta chains in this list originate from one sample, sequenced in a study of early T cells in non-severe SARS-CoV-2 infection. TCRdb reanalysed the 5' RACE reads using MiXCR and keeps one entry per CDR3 protein. The sample lists fewer than 80,000 distinct CDR3 sequences, over 9% occurring once. This material consisted of whole blood, taken at baseline. Receptors were obtained from an adult who was a healthcare worker with PCR-confirmed SARS-CoV-2 infection or an uninfected control (not recorded which).

The genes are TRBV2 and TRBJ2-2; 8 bases match TRBD1. Germline CDR1 reads SNHLY; CDR2 reads FYNNEI. Germline trimming cut 6 bases from V and 4 bases from J; bases unmatched to any gene: 7. The CDR3 contains 15 residues. This CDR3 is CASSYRGLGTGELFF. The CDR3 nucleotides are TGTGCCAGCAGCTACAGGGGGTTAGGCACCGGGGAGCTGTTTTTT.

This clonotype was seen more than once but under ten times. The V call is TRBV20-1, the J call TRBJ2-4; D is perhaps TRBD1 (7 bases). Per the germline V gene, CDR1 is DFQATT and CDR2 is SNEGSKA (reference sequence). The CDR3 has 15 amino acids. V was trimmed by 3 bases and J by 7 bases, leaving 19 bases between them. This CDR3 reads CSARGLTGDNNIQYF. As DNA, the CDR3 is TGCAGTGCTAGGGGACTTACAGGGGACAACAACATTCAGTACTTC.

This clonotype was counted at least ten times. The genes are TRBV6-9 and TRBJ2-2; D may correspond to TRBD1 or TRBD2 (5 bases each). Germline CDR1 and CDR2: MNHGY and SVAAGI. The germline V and J ends were trimmed by 6 bases and 5 bases, with 22 bases remaining between them. CDR3 size: 17 residues. The CDR3 bases are TGTGCCAGCAGCCCCATGACACCGGGGCAAAAAACCGGGGAGCTGTTTTTT. Translated: CASSPMTPGQKTGELFF.

This clonotype was observed at least ten times. J is TRBJ1-2 and V is TRBV30, with TRBD1 as a possible D gene (5 bases). The CDR3 is 14 residues long. Germline assignment: CDR1 GTSNPN and CDR2 SVGIG (reference sequence). Trimming took 0 bases from V and 2 from J, leaving 10 bases between them. CDR3 sequence reads: CAWSVLGRNYGYTF. The CDR3 DNA follows: TGTGCCTGGAGTGTATTGGGACGAAACTATGGCTACACCTTC.

This clonotype was seen at least ten times. The V and J genes are TRBV9 and TRBJ2-3; D tentatively fits TRBD1 or TRBD2 (6 bases each). The CDR3 spans 15 residues. Deletions cut 0 bases from V and 4 bases from J, with 12 bases between. Per the germline V gene, CDR1 is SGDLS and CDR2 is YYNGEE. CDR3 region: CASSVEGGKADTQYF. The DNA of the CDR3 is TGTGCCAGCAGCGTAGAGGGGGGCAAGGCAGATACGCAGTATTTT.

The table lists this clonotype with a few counts. V gene TRBV30 combines with J gene TRBJ2-2; D gene unclear. Trimming shortened V by 1 base and J by 5 bases, and 8 bases separated the two germline ends. There are 13 residues in the CDR3. CDR1 is GTSNPN and CDR2 is SVGIG in the germline V gene (reference sequence). In DNA, the CDR3 is TGTGCCTGGAGTGATGTGGGAACCGGGGAGCTGTTTTTT. Translating it yields CAWSDVGTGELFF.